This T cell receptor beta chain emerged from a study of human T cells and chemical hapten exposure. Trimming took 0 bases from V and 8 from J, leaving 10 bases between them. CDR3 length: 13 residues. CDR1 and CDR2 (germline): MNHEY, SMNVEV (reference sequence). TCRdb analysed the RACE reads with MiXCR anew, one entry per CDR3 protein. The profile covers approximately 350,000 distinct CDR3 sequences, with approximately 6.9% appearing a single time and about 8% taken by the ten largest. Stated time point: patch test 1, 2 weeks after DPC sensitization. Regarding treatment: therapeutic diphenylcyclopropenone sensitization with weekly scalp DPC.

The V call is TRBV27, the J call TRBJ1-2, with D hard to call. The sequences come from whole blood, collected in connection with sensitization to the hapten diphenylcyclopropenone (DPC). This clonotype was sampled from a young woman with alopecia areata. Some clones in this sample may be carry-over from other donors' samples. For the CDR3, the DNA is TGTGCCAGCAGTTTATCGATAAGAGAAGGCTACACCTTC. This codes for CASSLSIREGYTF.